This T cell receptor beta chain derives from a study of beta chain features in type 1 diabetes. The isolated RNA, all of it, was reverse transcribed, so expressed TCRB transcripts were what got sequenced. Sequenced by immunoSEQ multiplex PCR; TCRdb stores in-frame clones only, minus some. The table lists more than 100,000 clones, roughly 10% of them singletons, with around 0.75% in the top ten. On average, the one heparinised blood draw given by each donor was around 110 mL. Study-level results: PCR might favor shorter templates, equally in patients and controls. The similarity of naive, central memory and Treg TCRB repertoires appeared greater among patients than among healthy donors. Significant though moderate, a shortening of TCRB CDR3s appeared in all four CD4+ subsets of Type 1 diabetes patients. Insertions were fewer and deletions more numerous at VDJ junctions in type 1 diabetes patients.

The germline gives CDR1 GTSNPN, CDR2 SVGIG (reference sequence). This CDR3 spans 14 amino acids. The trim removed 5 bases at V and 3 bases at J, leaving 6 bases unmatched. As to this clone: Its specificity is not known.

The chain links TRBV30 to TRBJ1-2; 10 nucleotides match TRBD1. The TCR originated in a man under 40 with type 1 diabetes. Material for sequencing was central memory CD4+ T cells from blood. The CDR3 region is CAWAPGQGYYGYTF. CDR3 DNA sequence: TGTGCCTGGGCCCCGGGACAGGGGTACTATGGCTACACCTTC.